The rows below give T cell receptor beta chains drawn from one sample of a study of T cell responses to AZD1222 COVID-19 vaccine. Produced via immunoSEQ multiplex PCR; TCRdb's table is partial and in-frame only. The sample gives around 140,000 clones, roughly 91% of which show up once; approximately 0.98% is in the top ten. Sample: peripheral blood, taken 28 days after the second AZD1222 dose. Receptors originate from an adult who received the AZD1222 COVID-19 vaccine. Each CDR3 is given with its conserved first and last residue. A D gene is named only where the DNA matches it firmly. Expanded clones are given a class, and other clones once, few, many or no size at all.

v_call: TRBV6-1
clone_size: .
cdr3_length: 13
j_call: TRBJ1-2
d_call: .
cdr3_aa: CASSDAVGYGYTF
cdr3_nt: TGTGCCAGCAGTGATGCGGTGGGCTATGGCTACACCTTC

v_call: TRBV4-1
clone_size: .
cdr3_length: 16
j_call: TRBJ1-3
d_call: .
cdr3_aa: CASSQVDSGSGNTIYF
cdr3_nt: TGCGCCAGCAGCCAAGTGGACTCAGGCTCTGGAAACACCATATATTTT

v_call: TRBV7-9
clone_size: .
cdr3_length: 15
j_call: TRBJ1-1
d_call: TRBD1
cdr3_aa: CASSLADRENTEAFF
cdr3_nt: TGTGCCAGCAGCTTAGCAGACAGGGAGAACACTGAAGCTTTCTTT

v_call: TRBV5-1
clone_size: few
cdr3_length: 15
j_call: TRBJ1-4
d_call: .
cdr3_aa: CASSLGTGTNEKLFF
cdr3_nt: TGCGCCAGCAGCTTGGGGACCGGGACTAATGAAAAACTGTTTTTT

v_call: TRBV18
clone_size: .
cdr3_length: 14
j_call: TRBJ2-1
d_call: .
cdr3_aa: CASSPVGGDNEQFF
cdr3_nt: TGTGCCAGCTCACCAGTAGGGGGGGACAATGAGCAGTTCTTC

v_call: TRBV7-3
clone_size: .
cdr3_length: 14
j_call: TRBJ2-2
d_call: .
cdr3_aa: CASSRDSNTGELFF
cdr3_nt: TGTGCCAGTTCAAGGGACTCGAACACCGGGGAGCTGTTTTTT

v_call: TRBV5-1
clone_size: .
cdr3_length: 14
j_call: TRBJ1-2
d_call: .
cdr3_aa: CASSLGQAGVGYTF
cdr3_nt: TGCGCCAGCAGCTTGGGCCAGGCCGGGGTAGGCTACACCTTC

v_call: TRBV20-1
clone_size: .
cdr3_length: 11
j_call: TRBJ2-4
d_call: TRBD2
cdr3_aa: CSGGSPGIQYF
cdr3_nt: TGCAGTGGCGGGAGTCCTGGCATTCAGTACTTC

v_call: TRBV9
clone_size: .
cdr3_length: 18
j_call: TRBJ2-5
d_call: TRBD2
cdr3_aa: CASSVGTSGRGNQETQYF
cdr3_nt: TGTGCCAGCAGCGTAGGGACTAGCGGGAGAGGTAACCAAGAGACCCAGTACTTC

v_call: TRBV19
clone_size: .
cdr3_length: 16
j_call: TRBJ2-1
d_call: TRBD2
cdr3_aa: CASSPLLGGPPNEQFF
cdr3_nt: TGTGCCAGTAGTCCCCTGTTGGGAGGGCCCCCCAATGAGCAGTTCTTC

v_call: TRBV5-1
clone_size: .
cdr3_length: 15
j_call: TRBJ2-7
d_call: TRBD1
cdr3_aa: CASSSDRGYSYEQYF
cdr3_nt: TGCGCCAGCAGCTCTGACAGGGGTTACTCCTACGAGCAGTACTTC

v_call: TRBV18
clone_size: .
cdr3_length: 16
j_call: TRBJ2-1
d_call: .
cdr3_aa: CASSESGQFSYNEQFF
cdr3_nt: TGTGCCAGCTCAGAGTCGGGACAATTCTCCTACAATGAGCAGTTCTTC

v_call: TRBV7-9
clone_size: .
cdr3_length: 12
j_call: TRBJ1-4
d_call: .
cdr3_aa: CASELNNEKLFF
cdr3_nt: TGTGCCAGCGAATTAAATAATGAAAAACTGTTTTTT

v_call: TRBV5-1
clone_size: .
cdr3_length: 14
j_call: TRBJ1-4
d_call: .
cdr3_aa: CASSLGEINEKLFF
cdr3_nt: TGCGCCAGCAGCTTGGGAGAGATTAACGAAAAACTGTTTTTT

v_call: TRBV19
clone_size: .
cdr3_length: 15
j_call: TRBJ1-2
d_call: TRBD1
cdr3_aa: CASSLDRGSSYGYTF
cdr3_nt: TGTGCCAGTAGTCTTGACAGGGGGAGTTCCTATGGCTACACCTTC

v_call: TRBV27
clone_size: .
cdr3_length: 17
j_call: TRBJ2-1
d_call: TRBD2
cdr3_aa: CASSPPGTSGNWGEQFF
cdr3_nt: TGTGCCAGCAGCCCTCCCGGGACTAGCGGGAATTGGGGAGAGCAGTTCTTC

v_call: TRBV27
clone_size: .
cdr3_length: 12
j_call: TRBJ2-1
d_call: .
cdr3_aa: CASSTGWGEQFF
cdr3_nt: TGTGCCAGCAGCACAGGGTGGGGTGAGCAGTTCTTC

v_call: TRBV3-1/TRBV3-2
clone_size: .
cdr3_length: 15
j_call: TRBJ1-2
d_call: TRBD1
cdr3_aa: CASTGGQARNYGYTF
cdr3_nt: TGTGCCAGCACCGGGGGACAGGCACGAAACTATGGCTACACCTTC

v_call: TRBV10-3
clone_size: .
cdr3_length: 13
j_call: TRBJ1-2
d_call: .
cdr3_aa: CAISGDDHYGYTF
cdr3_nt: TGTGCCATCAGTGGTGACGACCACTATGGCTACACCTTC

v_call: TRBV11-2
clone_size: .
cdr3_length: 15
j_call: TRBJ1-1
d_call: .
cdr3_aa: CASSLEPGANTEAFF
cdr3_nt: TGTGCCAGCAGCTTAGAGCCAGGGGCGAACACTGAAGCTTTCTTT

v_call: TRBV25-1
clone_size: .
cdr3_length: 12
j_call: TRBJ2-3
d_call: .
cdr3_aa: CASRGNTDTQYF
cdr3_nt: TGTGCCAGCAGGGGGAACACAGATACGCAGTATTTT

v_call: TRBV28
clone_size: .
cdr3_length: 16
j_call: TRBJ1-1
d_call: .
cdr3_aa: CASSPLYGQSNTEAFF
cdr3_nt: TGTGCCAGCAGTCCGCTATATGGACAATCGAACACTGAAGCTTTCTTT

v_call: TRBV4-1
clone_size: .
cdr3_length: 15
j_call: TRBJ1-2
d_call: .
cdr3_aa: CASSHEPKVYYGYTF
cdr3_nt: TGCGCCAGCAGCCATGAACCTAAGGTCTACTATGGCTACACCTTC

v_call: TRBV5-8
clone_size: .
cdr3_length: 15
j_call: TRBJ2-7
d_call: TRBD2
cdr3_aa: CASSPRTSGSYEQYF
cdr3_nt: TGTGCCAGCAGCCCAAGGACTAGCGGGAGCTACGAGCAGTACTTC

v_call: TRBV7-2
clone_size: .
cdr3_length: 15
j_call: TRBJ2-7
d_call: TRBD2
cdr3_aa: CASSLLASGTYEQYF
cdr3_nt: TGTGCCAGCAGCTTATTGGCTAGCGGGACTTACGAGCAGTACTTC

v_call: TRBV30
clone_size: .
cdr3_length: 12
j_call: TRBJ1-2
d_call: TRBD1
cdr3_aa: CAWSRGRGGYTF
cdr3_nt: TGTGCCTGGAGTAGGGGGCGAGGTGGCTACACCTTC

v_call: TRBV6-1
clone_size: .
cdr3_length: 14
j_call: TRBJ1-2
d_call: TRBD1
cdr3_aa: CASSEVQGVAGYTF
cdr3_nt: TGTGCCAGCAGTGAAGTACAGGGGGTTGCTGGCTACACCTTC

v_call: TRBV7-9
clone_size: .
cdr3_length: 12
j_call: TRBJ1-1
d_call: .
cdr3_aa: CASSLKNTEAFF
cdr3_nt: TGTGCCAGCAGCTTAAAGAACACTGAAGCTTTCTTT

v_call: TRBV6-5
clone_size: .
cdr3_length: 14
j_call: TRBJ1-3
d_call: .
cdr3_aa: CASSPSVPGNTIYF
cdr3_nt: TGTGCCAGCAGTCCTAGCGTCCCTGGAAACACCATATATTTT

v_call: TRBV5-1
clone_size: .
cdr3_length: 13
j_call: TRBJ2-3
d_call: .
cdr3_aa: CASRWEGTDTQYF
cdr3_nt: TGCGCCAGCAGGTGGGAGGGCACAGATACGCAGTATTTT

v_call: TRBV6-5
clone_size: few
cdr3_length: 15
j_call: TRBJ1-2
d_call: TRBD1
cdr3_aa: CASIPNRGLSYGYTF
cdr3_nt: TGTGCCAGCATTCCTAACAGGGGGCTGAGCTATGGCTACACCTTC

v_call: TRBV3-1/TRBV3-2
clone_size: once
cdr3_length: 17
j_call: TRBJ1-4
d_call: .
cdr3_aa: CASSQDGERGYNEKLFF
cdr3_nt: TGTGCCAGCAGCCAAGATGGTGAGAGGGGTTATAATGAAAAACTGTTTTTT

v_call: TRBV6-5
clone_size: .
cdr3_length: 15
j_call: TRBJ1-1
d_call: .
cdr3_aa: CASSWTQRLNTEAFF
cdr3_nt: TGTGCCAGCAGTTGGACACAGAGACTGAACACTGAAGCTTTCTTT

v_call: TRBV3-1/TRBV3-2
clone_size: .
cdr3_length: 13
j_call: TRBJ1-2
d_call: .
cdr3_aa: CASSQVIHYGYTF
cdr3_nt: TGTGCCAGCAGCCAAGTTATCCACTATGGCTACACCTTC

v_call: TRBV2
clone_size: .
cdr3_length: 13
j_call: TRBJ2-7
d_call: .
cdr3_aa: CASSEEGPYEQYF
cdr3_nt: TGTGCCAGCAGTGAGGAGGGGCCCTACGAGCAGTACTTC

v_call: TRBV24-1
clone_size: .
cdr3_length: 16
j_call: TRBJ2-1
d_call: TRBD1
cdr3_aa: CATSDPQGASYNEQFF
cdr3_nt: TGTGCCACCAGTGATCCTCAGGGGGCCAGCTACAATGAGCAGTTCTTC

v_call: TRBV29-1
clone_size: .
cdr3_length: 13
j_call: TRBJ2-5
d_call: TRBD1
cdr3_aa: CSVEGQFQETQYF
cdr3_nt: TGCAGCGTTGAGGGACAGTTCCAAGAGACCCAGTACTTC

v_call: TRBV3-1/TRBV3-2
clone_size: .
cdr3_length: 16
j_call: TRBJ2-2
d_call: .
cdr3_aa: CASSQNLASNTGELFF
cdr3_nt: TGTGCCAGCAGCCAAAATCTAGCGAGTAACACCGGGGAGCTGTTTTTT

v_call: TRBV3-1/TRBV3-2
clone_size: .
cdr3_length: 13
j_call: TRBJ1-2
d_call: .
cdr3_aa: CASSYRETRGYTF
cdr3_nt: TGTGCCAGCAGCTACAGGGAAACGCGAGGCTACACCTTC

v_call: TRBV3-1/TRBV3-2
clone_size: .
cdr3_length: 18
j_call: TRBJ2-3
d_call: TRBD2
cdr3_aa: CASSQATSGVPSTDTQYF
cdr3_nt: TGTGCCAGCAGCCAAGCGACTAGCGGGGTTCCTAGCACAGATACGCAGTATTTT

v_call: TRBV5-4
clone_size: few
cdr3_length: 15
j_call: TRBJ2-7
d_call: TRBD2
cdr3_aa: CASSWPGLAGNEQYF
cdr3_nt: TGTGCCAGCAGCTGGCCGGGACTAGCTGGCAACGAGCAGTACTTC

v_call: TRBV19
clone_size: .
cdr3_length: 17
j_call: TRBJ1-1
d_call: .
cdr3_aa: CASSVYLPTAPNTEAFF
cdr3_nt: TGTGCCAGTAGTGTCTATCTTCCGACAGCCCCGAACACTGAAGCTTTCTTT

v_call: TRBV28
clone_size: .
cdr3_length: 13
j_call: TRBJ1-3
d_call: .
cdr3_aa: CAIQGGRGNTIYF
cdr3_nt: TGTGCCATCCAGGGTGGGCGTGGAAACACCATATATTTT

v_call: TRBV11-2
clone_size: few
cdr3_length: 16
j_call: TRBJ2-3
d_call: .
cdr3_aa: CASSLRRDSSTDTQYF
cdr3_nt: TGTGCCAGCAGCCTACGTCGGGATTCTAGCACAGATACGCAGTATTTT

v_call: TRBV30
clone_size: .
cdr3_length: 12
j_call: TRBJ2-7
d_call: .
cdr3_aa: CACITGLHEQYF
cdr3_nt: TGTGCCTGTATCACAGGGCTCCACGAGCAGTACTTC

v_call: TRBV5-5
clone_size: .
cdr3_length: 15
j_call: TRBJ1-2
d_call: .
cdr3_aa: CASSLGRADNYGYTF
cdr3_nt: TGTGCCAGCAGCTTGGGGAGGGCAGACAACTATGGCTACACCTTC

v_call: TRBV5-5
clone_size: .
cdr3_length: 16
j_call: TRBJ2-3
d_call: .
cdr3_aa: CASSLVPRGGTDTQYF
cdr3_nt: TGTGCCAGCAGCTTGGTCCCCCGGGGTGGCACAGATACGCAGTATTTT

v_call: TRBV5-5
clone_size: .
cdr3_length: 17
j_call: TRBJ1-2
d_call: .
cdr3_aa: CASSLSFSTYDNYGYTF
cdr3_nt: TGTGCCAGCAGCTTATCATTCTCGACATATGATAACTATGGCTACACCTTC

v_call: TRBV13
clone_size: .
cdr3_length: 15
j_call: TRBJ1-2
d_call: .
cdr3_aa: CASSLAARGNYGYTF
cdr3_nt: TGTGCCAGCAGCTTAGCCGCCAGGGGAAACTATGGCTACACCTTC

v_call: TRBV6-5
clone_size: .
cdr3_length: 12
j_call: TRBJ1-1
d_call: TRBD1
cdr3_aa: CAIRGTNTEAFF
cdr3_nt: TGTGCCATCAGGGGGACTAACACTGAAGCTTTCTTT

v_call: TRBV9
clone_size: once
cdr3_length: 15
j_call: TRBJ2-2
d_call: .
cdr3_aa: CASSVATTTGGELFF
cdr3_nt: TGTGCCAGCAGCGTAGCGACCACCACTGGCGGGGAGCTGTTTTTT

v_call: TRBV15
clone_size: .
cdr3_length: 16
j_call: TRBJ1-5
d_call: TRBD1
cdr3_aa: CATSREGTGGNQPQHF
cdr3_nt: TGTGCCACCAGCAGGGAGGGGACAGGGGGGAATCAGCCCCAGCATTTT

v_call: TRBV18
clone_size: .
cdr3_length: 15
j_call: TRBJ1-6
d_call: .
cdr3_aa: CASSPSRGVNSPLHF
cdr3_nt: TGTGCCAGCTCACCATCGAGGGGCGTAAATTCACCCCTCCACTTT

v_call: TRBV11-1
clone_size: .
cdr3_length: 15
j_call: TRBJ2-5
d_call: TRBD1
cdr3_aa: CASSPPRQGRETQYF
cdr3_nt: TGTGCCAGCAGCCCCCCTCGACAGGGGCGTGAGACCCAGTACTTC

v_call: TRBV6-2/TRBV6-3
clone_size: .
cdr3_length: 17
j_call: TRBJ1-1
d_call: TRBD1
cdr3_aa: CASSYSTDRGGSTEAFF
cdr3_nt: TGTGCCAGCAGTTACTCGACGGACAGGGGAGGAAGCACTGAAGCTTTCTTT

v_call: TRBV4-2
clone_size: .
cdr3_length: 16
j_call: TRBJ2-7
d_call: TRBD2
cdr3_aa: CASSQTGTSVPYEQYF
cdr3_nt: TGTGCCAGCAGCCAGACCGGGACTAGCGTCCCCTACGAGCAGTACTTC

v_call: TRBV3-1/TRBV3-2
clone_size: .
cdr3_length: 16
j_call: TRBJ2-5
d_call: TRBD2
cdr3_aa: CASSQGLASGRKTQYF
cdr3_nt: TGTGCCAGCAGCCAAGGGTTGGCTAGCGGGAGAAAGACCCAGTACTTC